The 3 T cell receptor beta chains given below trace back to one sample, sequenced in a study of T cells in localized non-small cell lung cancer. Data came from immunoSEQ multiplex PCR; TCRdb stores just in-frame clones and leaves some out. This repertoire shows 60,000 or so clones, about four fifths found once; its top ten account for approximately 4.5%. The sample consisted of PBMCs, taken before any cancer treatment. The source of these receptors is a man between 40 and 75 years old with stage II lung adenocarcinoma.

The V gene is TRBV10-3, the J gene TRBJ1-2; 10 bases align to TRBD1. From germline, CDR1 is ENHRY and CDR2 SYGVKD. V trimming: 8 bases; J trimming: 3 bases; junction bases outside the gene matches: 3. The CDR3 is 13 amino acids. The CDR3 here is CAIGQGEDYGYTF. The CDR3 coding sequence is TGTGCCATCGGACAGGGGGAGGACTATGGCTACACCTTC.

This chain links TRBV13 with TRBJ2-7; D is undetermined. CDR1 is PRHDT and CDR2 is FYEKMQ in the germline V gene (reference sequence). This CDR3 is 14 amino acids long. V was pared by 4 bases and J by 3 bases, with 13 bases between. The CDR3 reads CASSYVGSDYEQYF. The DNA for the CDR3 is TGTGCCAGCAGCTACGTAGGGTCGGACTACGAGCAGTACTTC. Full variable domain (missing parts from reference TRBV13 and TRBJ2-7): AAGVIQSPRHLIKEKRETATLKCYPIPRHDTVYWYQQGPGQDPQFLISFYEKMQSDKGSIPDRFSAQQFSDYHSELNMSSLELGDSALYFCASSYVGSDYEQYFGPGTRLTVT.

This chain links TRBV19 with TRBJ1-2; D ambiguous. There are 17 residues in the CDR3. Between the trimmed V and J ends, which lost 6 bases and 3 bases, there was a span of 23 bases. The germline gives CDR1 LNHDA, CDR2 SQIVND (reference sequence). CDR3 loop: CASSTWAGEGGHYGYTF. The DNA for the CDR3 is TGTGCCAGTAGCACCTGGGCAGGAGAGGGAGGGCACTATGGCTACACCTTC.